This TCR beta chain was documented in a study of cytomegalovirus exposure and HLA in healthy donors. Overall study context: The roughly 130 validation repertoires, a later analysis reported, used the same platform as the approximately 670 repertoires from the first cohort.

Broader study findings: Associated with cytomegalovirus, according to the listing, were 150 to 200 TCR beta chains.

The germline gives CDR1 LNHDA, CDR2 SQIVND (reference sequence). Unmatched junction bases numbered 4, after V lost 1 base and J lost 4 bases. The CDR3 is 15 amino acids. Worth noting for this clone: The antigen remains undetermined.

The table came from immunoSEQ multiplex PCR; TCRdb's copy has only in-frame clones and leaves some out. The sample has about 98,000 clones; less than 90% are singletons. The TCR sequence derives from a man aged 18 to 29 in good health and CMV-seropositive. V usage is TRBV19 and J usage is TRBJ2-7, with 10 bases that match TRBD2. The sequencing input was PBMCs. The CDR3 DNA reads as TGTGCCAGTAGTATAGCGGCTAGCGGGAGTTACGAGCAGTACTTC. Protein product: CASSIAASGSYEQYF.